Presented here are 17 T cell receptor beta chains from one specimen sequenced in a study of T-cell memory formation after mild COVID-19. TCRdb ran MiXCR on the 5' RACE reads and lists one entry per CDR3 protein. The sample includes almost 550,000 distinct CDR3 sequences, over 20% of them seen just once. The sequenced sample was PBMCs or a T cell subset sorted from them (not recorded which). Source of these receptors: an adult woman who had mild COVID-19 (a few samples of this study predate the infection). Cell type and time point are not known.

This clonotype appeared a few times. Written as DNA, the CDR3 is TGTGCCAGCAGCTTTTTAAGTGGGGTTAATGAGCAGTTCTTC. Its translation: CASSFLSGVNEQFF. The V call is TRBV11-2, the J call TRBJ2-1; D is unresolved. V was cut by 3 bases and J by 7 bases, with 13 bases left in between. CDR1 SGHAT and CDR2 FQNNGV come from the germline V gene. The CDR3 runs 14 residues.

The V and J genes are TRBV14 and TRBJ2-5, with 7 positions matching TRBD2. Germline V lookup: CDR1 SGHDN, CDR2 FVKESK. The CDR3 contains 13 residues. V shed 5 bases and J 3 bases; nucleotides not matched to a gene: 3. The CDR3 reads CASSESGEETQYF. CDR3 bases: TGTGCCAGCAGCGAAAGCGGGGAAGAGACCCAGTACTTC.

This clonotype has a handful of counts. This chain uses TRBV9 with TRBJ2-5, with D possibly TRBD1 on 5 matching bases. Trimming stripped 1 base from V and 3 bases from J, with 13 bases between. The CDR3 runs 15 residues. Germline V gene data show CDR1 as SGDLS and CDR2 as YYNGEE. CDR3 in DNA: TGTGCCAGCAGCGTACAGGGCCAGGGTAAAGAGACCCAGTACTTC. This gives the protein CASSVQGQGKETQYF.

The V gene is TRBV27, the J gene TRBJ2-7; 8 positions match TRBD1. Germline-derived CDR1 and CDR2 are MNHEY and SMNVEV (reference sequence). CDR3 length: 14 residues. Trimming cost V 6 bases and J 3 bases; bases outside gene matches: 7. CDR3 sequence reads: CASRDDRGGYEQYF. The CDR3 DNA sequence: TGTGCCAGCAGAGATGACAGGGGAGGCTACGAGCAGTACTTC.

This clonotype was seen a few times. CDR3 bases: TGTGCCAGCAGACAAACTACGTCCGGTTCACCCCTCCACTTT. This gives the protein CASRQTTSGSPLHF. This chain uses TRBV12-3 or TRBV12-4 with TRBJ1-6, with D hard to call. V was shortened by 6 bases and J by 9 bases, with 15 bases between the two germline ends. The CDR3 totals 14 residues.

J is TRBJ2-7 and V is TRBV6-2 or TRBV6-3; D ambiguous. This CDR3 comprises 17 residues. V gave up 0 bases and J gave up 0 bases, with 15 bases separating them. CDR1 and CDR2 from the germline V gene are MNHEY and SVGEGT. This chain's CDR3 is CASSYSRRWDSSYEQYF. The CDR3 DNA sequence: TGTGCCAGCAGTTACTCGAGACGATGGGATTCCTCCTACGAGCAGTACTTC.

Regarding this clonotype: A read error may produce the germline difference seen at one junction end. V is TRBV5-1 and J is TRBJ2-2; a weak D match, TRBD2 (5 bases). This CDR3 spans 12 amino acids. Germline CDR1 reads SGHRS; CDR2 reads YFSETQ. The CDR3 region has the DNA TGCGCCAGCAGCTTAGACCCCGGGAAGCTGTTTTTT. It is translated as CASSLDPGKLFF. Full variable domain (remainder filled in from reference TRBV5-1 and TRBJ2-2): KAGVTQTPRYLIKTRGQQVTLSCSPISGHRSVSWYQQTPGQGLQFLFEYFSETQRNKGNFPGRFSGRQFSNSRSEMNVSTLELGDSALYLCASSLDPGKLFFGEGSRLTVL.

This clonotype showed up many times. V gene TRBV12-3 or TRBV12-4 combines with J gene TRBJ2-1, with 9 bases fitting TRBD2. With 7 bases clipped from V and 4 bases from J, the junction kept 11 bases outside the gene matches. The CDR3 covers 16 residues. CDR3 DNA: TGTGCCAGCATAAAAGGGGCGGGAGGGACTTACAATGAGCAGTTCTTC. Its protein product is CASIKGAGGTYNEQFF.

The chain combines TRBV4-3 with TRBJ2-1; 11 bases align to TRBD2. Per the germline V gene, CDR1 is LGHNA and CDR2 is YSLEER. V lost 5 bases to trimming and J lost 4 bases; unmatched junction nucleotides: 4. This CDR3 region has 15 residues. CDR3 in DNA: TGCGCCAGCAGCGAGGGACTAGCGGAGTACAATGAGCAGTTCTTC. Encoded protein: CASSEGLAEYNEQFF.

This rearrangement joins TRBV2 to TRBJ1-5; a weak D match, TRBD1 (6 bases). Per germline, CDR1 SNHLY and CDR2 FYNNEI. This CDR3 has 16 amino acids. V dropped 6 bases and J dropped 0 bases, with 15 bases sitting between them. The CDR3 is CASRGGDLGSNQPQHF. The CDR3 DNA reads TGTGCCAGCAGAGGGGGGGATTTGGGTAGCAATCAGCCCCAGCATTTT.

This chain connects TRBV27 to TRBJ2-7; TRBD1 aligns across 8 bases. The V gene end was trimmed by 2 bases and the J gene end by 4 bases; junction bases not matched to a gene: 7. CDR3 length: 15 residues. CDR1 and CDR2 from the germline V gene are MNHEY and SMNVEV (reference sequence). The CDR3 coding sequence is TGTGCCAGCAGTTTAGGTCAGGGGGCTTTGTACGAGCAGTACTTC. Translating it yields CASSLGQGALYEQYF.

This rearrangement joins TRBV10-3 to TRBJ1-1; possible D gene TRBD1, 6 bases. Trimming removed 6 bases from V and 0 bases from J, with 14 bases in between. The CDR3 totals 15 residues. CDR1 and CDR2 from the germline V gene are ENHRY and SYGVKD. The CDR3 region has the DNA TGTGCCATCAGGCCGACAGGAGCCATGAACACTGAAGCTTTCTTT. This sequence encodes CAIRPTGAMNTEAFF.

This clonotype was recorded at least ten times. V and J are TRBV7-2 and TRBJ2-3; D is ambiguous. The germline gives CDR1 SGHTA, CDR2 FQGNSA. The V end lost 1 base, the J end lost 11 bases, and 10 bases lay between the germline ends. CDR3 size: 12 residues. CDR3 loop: CASSLDELGQYF. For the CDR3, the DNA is TGTGCCAGCAGCTTAGACGAGCTAGGGCAGTATTTT. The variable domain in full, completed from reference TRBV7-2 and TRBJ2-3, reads GAGVSQSPSNKVTEKGKDVELRCDPISGHTALYWYRQSLGQGLEFLIYFQGNSAPDKSGLPSDRFSAERTGGSVSTLTIQRTQQEDSAVYLCASSLDELGQYFGPGTRLTVL.

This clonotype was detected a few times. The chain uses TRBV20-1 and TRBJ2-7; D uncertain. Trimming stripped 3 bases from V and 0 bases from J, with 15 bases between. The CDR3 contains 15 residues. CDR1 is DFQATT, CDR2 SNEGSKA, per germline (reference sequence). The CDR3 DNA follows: TGCAGTGCTAGTTTGGGGTCGTGGGGCTCCTACGAGCAGTACTTC. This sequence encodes CSASLGSWGSYEQYF.

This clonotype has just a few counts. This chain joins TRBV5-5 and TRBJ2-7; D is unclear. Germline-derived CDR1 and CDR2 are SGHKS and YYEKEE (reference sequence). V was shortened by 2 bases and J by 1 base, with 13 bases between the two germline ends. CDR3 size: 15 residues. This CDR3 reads CASSFRWQESYEQYF. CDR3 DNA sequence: TGTGCCAGCAGCTTCCGTTGGCAGGAATCCTACGAGCAGTACTTC.

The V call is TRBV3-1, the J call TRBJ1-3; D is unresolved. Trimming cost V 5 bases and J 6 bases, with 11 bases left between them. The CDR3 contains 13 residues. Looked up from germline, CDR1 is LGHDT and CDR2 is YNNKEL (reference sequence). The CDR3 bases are TGTGCCAGCAGCTTAGCCCGCACAAACACCATATATTTT. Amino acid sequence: CASSLARTNTIYF.

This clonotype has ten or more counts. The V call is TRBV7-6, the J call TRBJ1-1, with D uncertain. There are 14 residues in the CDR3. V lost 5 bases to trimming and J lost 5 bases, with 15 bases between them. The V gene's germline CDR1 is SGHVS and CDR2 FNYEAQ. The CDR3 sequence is CASSQMTSGTEAFF. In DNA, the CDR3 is TGTGCCAGCAGCCAAATGACATCGGGGACTGAAGCTTTCTTT.